This T cell receptor beta chain was identified in a study of blood T cell repertoires in COVID-19. Whole-study context: PBMCs, B-cell-depleted T cells, or T cells were the source of the cDNA or gDNA that made up the material.

Data came from immunoSEQ multiplex PCR; TCRdb stores just in-frame clones and leaves some out. The data hold roughly 250,000 clones, with roughly 88% observed a single time. Seattle's cohort entered during active infection and was followed longitudinally. The CDR3 covers 17 residues. Germline assignment: CDR1 SGHTA and CDR2 FQGNSA. V was clipped by 1 base and J by 9 bases, with 22 bases between them. The sequence was collected from a human donor with COVID-19, enrolled during active disease. The donor label of this sample is uncertain. The sample comprised peripheral blood. V gene TRBV7-2 combines with J gene TRBJ2-1, with a weak D call TRBD2 (6 bases). The CDR3 protein is CASSLVPSYGSWVEQFF. CDR3 coding DNA: TGTGCCAGCAGCTTAGTGCCATCCTACGGGAGTTGGGTTGAGCAGTTCTTC.